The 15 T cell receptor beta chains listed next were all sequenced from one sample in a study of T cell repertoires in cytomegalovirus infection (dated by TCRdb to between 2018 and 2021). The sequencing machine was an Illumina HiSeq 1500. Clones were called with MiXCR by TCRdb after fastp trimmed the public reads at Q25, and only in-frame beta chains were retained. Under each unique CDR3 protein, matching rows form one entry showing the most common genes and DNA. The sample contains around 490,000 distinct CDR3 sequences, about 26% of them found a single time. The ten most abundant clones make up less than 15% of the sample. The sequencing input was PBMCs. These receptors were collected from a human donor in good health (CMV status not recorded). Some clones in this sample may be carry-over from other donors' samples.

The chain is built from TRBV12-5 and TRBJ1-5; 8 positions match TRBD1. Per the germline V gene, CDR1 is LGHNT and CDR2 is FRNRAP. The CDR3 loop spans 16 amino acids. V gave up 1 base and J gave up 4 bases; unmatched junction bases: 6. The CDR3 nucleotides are TGTGCTAGTGGTTTGGGACATACAGGGGGGAATCAGCCCCAGCATTTT. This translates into CASGLGHTGGNQPQHF.

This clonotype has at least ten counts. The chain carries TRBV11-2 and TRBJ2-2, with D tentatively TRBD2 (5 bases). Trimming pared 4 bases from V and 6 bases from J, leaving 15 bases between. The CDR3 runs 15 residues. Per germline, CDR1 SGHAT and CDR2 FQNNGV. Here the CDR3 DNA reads TGTGCCAGCAGCTCGGGCCCCTGGGAGTCCGGGGAGCTGTTTTTT. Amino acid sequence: CASSSGPWESGELFF. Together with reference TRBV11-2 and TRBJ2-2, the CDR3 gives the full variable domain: EAGVAQSPRYKIIEKRQSVAFWCNPISGHATLYWYQQILGQGPKLLIQFQNNGVVDDSQLPKDRFSAERLKGVDSTLKIQPAKLEDSAVYLCASSSGPWESGELFFGEGSRLTVL.

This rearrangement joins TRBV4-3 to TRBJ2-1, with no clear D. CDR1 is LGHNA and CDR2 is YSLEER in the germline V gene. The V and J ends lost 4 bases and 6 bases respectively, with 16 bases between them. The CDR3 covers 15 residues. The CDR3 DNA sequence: TGCGCCAGCAGCCTGCAGTTCTCTAGTCCCAATGAGCAGTTCTTC. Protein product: CASSLQFSSPNEQFF.

DNA for the CDR3: TGTGCCAGCAGCCAGGACCGGGGGCAGCCAGATACGCAGTATTTT. This codes for CASSQDRGQPDTQYF. The chain recombines TRBV4-2 with TRBJ2-3, with D tentatively TRBD1 or TRBD2 (6 bases each). Germline values: CDR1 LGHNA, CDR2 YNFKEQ. The CDR3 contains 15 residues. The ends were cut back, 3 bases at V and 4 bases at J, with 14 bases in the middle.

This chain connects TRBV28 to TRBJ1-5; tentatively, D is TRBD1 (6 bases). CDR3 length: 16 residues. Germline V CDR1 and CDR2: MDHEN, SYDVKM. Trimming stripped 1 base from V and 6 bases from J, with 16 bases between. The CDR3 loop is CASSLSTGRTFQPQHF. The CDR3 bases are TGTGCCAGCAGTTTATCAACAGGGAGGACTTTTCAGCCCCAGCATTTT.

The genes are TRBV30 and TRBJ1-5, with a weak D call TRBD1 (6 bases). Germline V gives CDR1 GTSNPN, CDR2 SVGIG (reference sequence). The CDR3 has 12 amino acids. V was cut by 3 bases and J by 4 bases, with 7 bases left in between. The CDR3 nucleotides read TGTGCCTGGAGCCAGGGGAATCAGCCCCAGCATTTT. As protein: CAWSQGNQPQHF.

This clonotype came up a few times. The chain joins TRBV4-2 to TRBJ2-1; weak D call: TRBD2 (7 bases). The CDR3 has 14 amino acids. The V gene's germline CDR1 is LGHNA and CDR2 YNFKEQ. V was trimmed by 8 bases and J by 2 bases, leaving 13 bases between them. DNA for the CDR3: TGTGCCAGCGACGGCGGGGGCCCCTACAATGAGCAGTTCTTC. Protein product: CASDGGGPYNEQFF.

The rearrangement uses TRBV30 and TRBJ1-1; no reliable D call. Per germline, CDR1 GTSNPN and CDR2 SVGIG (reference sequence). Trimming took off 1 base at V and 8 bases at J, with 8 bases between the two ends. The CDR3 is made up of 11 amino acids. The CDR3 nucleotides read TGTGCCTGGAGTGAGGGCGGAGAAGCTTTCTTT. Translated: CAWSEGGEAFF.

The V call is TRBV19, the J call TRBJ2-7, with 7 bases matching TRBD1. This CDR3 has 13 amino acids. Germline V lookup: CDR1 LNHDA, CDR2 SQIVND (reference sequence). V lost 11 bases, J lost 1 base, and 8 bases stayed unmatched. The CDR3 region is CALSGQESYEQYV. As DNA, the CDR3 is TGTGCCTTATCCGGACAGGAGTCCTACGAGCAGTACGTC.

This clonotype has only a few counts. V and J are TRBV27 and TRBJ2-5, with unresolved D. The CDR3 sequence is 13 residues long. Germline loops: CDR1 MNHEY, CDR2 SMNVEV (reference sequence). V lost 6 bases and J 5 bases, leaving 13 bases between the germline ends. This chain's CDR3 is CASRGWVGETQYF. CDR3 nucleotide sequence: TGTGCCAGCAGGGGGTGGGTGGGGGAGACCCAGTACTTC.

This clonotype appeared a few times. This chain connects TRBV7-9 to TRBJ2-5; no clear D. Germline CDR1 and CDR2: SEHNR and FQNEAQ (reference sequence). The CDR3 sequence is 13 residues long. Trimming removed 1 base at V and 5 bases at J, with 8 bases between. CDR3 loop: CASSLVGFETQYF. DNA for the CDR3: TGTGCCAGCAGCTTAGTAGGGTTTGAGACCCAGTACTTC.

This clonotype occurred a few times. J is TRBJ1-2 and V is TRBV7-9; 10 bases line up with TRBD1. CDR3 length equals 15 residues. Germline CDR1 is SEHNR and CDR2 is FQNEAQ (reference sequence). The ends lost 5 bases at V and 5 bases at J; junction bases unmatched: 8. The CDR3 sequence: CASSMTGGFGYGYTF. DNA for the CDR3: TGTGCCAGCAGCATGACAGGGGGCTTTGGTTATGGCTACACCTTC.

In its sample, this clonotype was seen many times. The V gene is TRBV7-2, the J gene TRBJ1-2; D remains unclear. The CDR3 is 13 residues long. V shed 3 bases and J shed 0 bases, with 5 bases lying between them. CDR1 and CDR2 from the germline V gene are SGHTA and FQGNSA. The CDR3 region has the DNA TGTGCCAGCAGCTTCTTAACTAACTATGGCTACACCTTC. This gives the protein CASSFLTNYGYTF.

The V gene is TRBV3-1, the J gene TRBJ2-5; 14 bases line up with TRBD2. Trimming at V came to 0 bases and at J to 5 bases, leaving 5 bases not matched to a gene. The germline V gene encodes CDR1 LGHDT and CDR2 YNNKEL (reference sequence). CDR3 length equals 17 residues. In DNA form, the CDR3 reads TGTGCCAGCAGCCAAGAGGGAAGGACTAGCGGGAGGGAGACCCAGTACTTC. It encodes CASSQEGRTSGRETQYF.

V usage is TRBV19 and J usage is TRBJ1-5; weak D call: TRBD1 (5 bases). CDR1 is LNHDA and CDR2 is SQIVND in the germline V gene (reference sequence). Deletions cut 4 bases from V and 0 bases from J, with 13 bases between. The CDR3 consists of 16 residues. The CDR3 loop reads CASSNRDWYSNQPQHF. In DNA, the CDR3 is TGTGCCAGTAGTAACCGGGACTGGTATAGCAATCAGCCCCAGCATTTT.